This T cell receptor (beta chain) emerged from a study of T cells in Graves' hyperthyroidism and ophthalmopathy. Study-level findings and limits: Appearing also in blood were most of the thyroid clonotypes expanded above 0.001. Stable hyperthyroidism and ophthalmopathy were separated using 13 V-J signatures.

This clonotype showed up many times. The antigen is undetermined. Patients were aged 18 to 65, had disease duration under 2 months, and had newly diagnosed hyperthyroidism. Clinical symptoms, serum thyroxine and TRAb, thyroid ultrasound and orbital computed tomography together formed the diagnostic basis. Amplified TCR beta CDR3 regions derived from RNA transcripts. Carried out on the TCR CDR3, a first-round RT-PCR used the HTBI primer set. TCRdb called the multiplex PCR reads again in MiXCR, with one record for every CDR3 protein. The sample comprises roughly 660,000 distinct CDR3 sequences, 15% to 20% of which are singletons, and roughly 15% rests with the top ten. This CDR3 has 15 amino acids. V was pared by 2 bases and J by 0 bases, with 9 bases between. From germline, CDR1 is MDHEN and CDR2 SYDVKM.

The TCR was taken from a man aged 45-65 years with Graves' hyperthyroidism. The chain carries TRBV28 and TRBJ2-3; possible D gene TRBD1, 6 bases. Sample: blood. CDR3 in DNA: TGTGCCAGCAGTTTAGGGGGACATAGCACAGATACGCAGTATTTT. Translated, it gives CASSLGGHSTDTQYF.